This TCR beta chain stems from a study of cytomegalovirus exposure and HLA in healthy donors. V lost 5 bases to trimming and J lost 0 bases; unmatched junction nucleotides: 8. The germline CDR1 and CDR2 sequences are LNHDA and SQIVND (reference sequence). This CDR3 has 16 residues. 13 Jbeta primers and 60 Vbeta primers were used for the PCR. Profiling relied on immunoSEQ multiplex PCR, and the TCRdb table lists in-frame clones only, not all of them. In the table there are 100,000 to 150,000 clones, around 71% of which are singletons. This clone turned up a few times. This receptor was taken from a woman in her sixties in good health and CMV-seropositive. The sample comprised PBMCs. The gene calls are TRBV19 and TRBJ1-1; 8 bases agree with TRBD1. In DNA form, the CDR3 reads TGTGCCAGTAGTCTAGGACAGGGATACATGAACACTGAAGCTTTCTTT. Its translation is CASSLGQGYMNTEAFF.